The rows below give T cell receptor beta chains drawn from one sample of a study of shared clonotypes between healthy human individuals. This table comes from immunoSEQ multiplex PCR, and its TCRdb copy is limited to in-frame clones, with some not included. This repertoire shows approximately 2.3 million clones, approximately 93% found once; its top ten account for about 0.39%. Sequenced input: naive CD4+ T cells from PBMCs. Source of these receptors: a young man in good health. Some clones in this sample may be carry-over from other donors' samples. The CDR3 runs from the conserved cysteine through the conserved F or W.

J: TRBJ2-1; V: TRBV7-6; CDR3: CASSVRGASGSNEQFF
J: TRBJ2-7; V: TRBV7-3; CDR3: CANGQFAEDEQYF
J: TRBJ1-1; V: TRBV4-1; CDR3: CASSQDGGSNTEAFF
J: TRBJ1-5; V: TRBV18; CDR3: CASSPAGGNQPQHF
J: TRBJ1-5; V: TRBV5-1; CDR3: CASSFGGAHQPQHF
J: TRBJ2-3; V: TRBV5-1; CDR3: CASSLTAPDTQYF
J: TRBJ2-1; V: TRBV30; CDR3: CASGGSEQFF
J: TRBJ1-1; V: TRBV5-1; CDR3: CASSLKALNTEAFF
J: TRBJ2-1; V: TRBV9; CDR3: CASSVAGGRYEQFF
J: TRBJ2-1; V: TRBV7-8; CDR3: CASTLGREGPREQFF